One and the same sample provided the 29 T cell receptor beta chains below, sequenced in a study of cytomegalovirus exposure and HLA in healthy donors. Researchers ran the PCR with 60 Vbeta and 13 Jbeta primers. Sequencing was performed with immunoSEQ multiplex PCR; in TCRdb, only in-frame clones are kept and a portion is missing. The data hold 150,000 to 200,000 clones, with around 77% observed a single time. Sequenced sample: PBMCs. Every receptor here comes from a woman in her thirties or forties in good health and CMV-seronegative.

The chain links TRBV9 to TRBJ1-2, with TRBD1 identical over 7 bases. The CDR3 has 14 residues. With 0 bases clipped from V and 11 bases from J, the junction kept 10 bases outside the gene matches. Germline loops: CDR1 SGDLS, CDR2 YYNGEE. CDR3 nucleotides: TGTGCCAGCAGCGTAGGGGACAGCGCCACCTTATACACCTTC. Translating it yields CASSVGDSATLYTF.

The rearrangement links TRBV10-3 to TRBJ2-1; 13 positions agree with TRBD2. The CDR3 length is 16 residues. With 3 bases clipped from V and 7 bases from J, the junction kept 6 bases outside the gene matches. CDR1 and CDR2 (germline): ENHRY, SYGVKD. In DNA form, the CDR3 reads TGTGCCATCAGTGACCGGACTAGCGGGAGTTCGAATGAGCAGTTCTTC. It is translated as CAISDRTSGSSNEQFF.

This chain joins TRBV5-1 and TRBJ2-3; 8 nucleotides agree with TRBD2. CDR3 length: 14 amino acids. With V trimmed by 5 bases and J by 3 bases, 5 bases remained unmatched. Germline CDR1 is SGHRS and CDR2 is YFSETQ. The CDR3 spells CASSSGKGTDTQYF. As DNA, the CDR3 is TGCGCCAGCAGTAGCGGGAAGGGGACAGATACGCAGTATTTT.

This chain joins TRBV11-3 and TRBJ2-1; 8 positions agree with TRBD2. After removal of 1 base from V and 13 bases from J, the junction contained 6 bases not matched to a gene. Looked up from germline, CDR1 is SGHNT and CDR2 is YENEEA. The CDR3 is made up of 13 amino acids. CDR3 DNA: TGTGCCAGCAGCTTAGGGCCCAGCGGGAGTCAGTTCTTC. Translated, it gives CASSLGPSGSQFF.

The chain recombines TRBV5-1 with TRBJ2-2, with 11 bases aligning to TRBD1. This CDR3 region has 16 residues. V was pared by 3 bases and J by 6 bases, with 7 bases of the junction left unmatched. CDR1 SGHRS and CDR2 YFSETQ come from the germline V gene. Written as DNA, the CDR3 is TGCGCCAGCAGCTCTGGGACAGGGGGTTTGGCCGGGGAGCTGTTTTTT. Translated, it gives CASSSGTGGLAGELFF. Full variable domain (missing parts from reference TRBV5-1 and TRBJ2-2): KAGVTQTPRYLIKTRGQQVTLSCSPISGHRSVSWYQQTPGQGLQFLFEYFSETQRNKGNFPGRFSGRQFSNSRSEMNVSTLELGDSALYLCASSSGTGGLAGELFFGEGSRLTVL.

The rearrangement links TRBV5-1 to TRBJ2-7, with D possibly TRBD2 on 6 matching bases. The CDR3 is made up of 15 amino acids. V lost 4 bases and J lost 4, with 18 bases in between. CDR1 is SGHRS, CDR2 YFSETQ, per germline. The CDR3 spells CASSLNAGRLYEQYF. CDR3 DNA: TGCGCCAGCAGCCTCAACGCGGGAAGGTTATACGAGCAGTACTTC.

This clone was seen a few times. This chain uses TRBV7-9 with TRBJ2-1; TRBD2 is a possible D gene (6 bases). Deletions cut 3 bases from V and 8 bases from J, with 14 bases between. Germline V gene data show CDR1 as SEHNR and CDR2 as FQNEAQ (reference sequence). The CDR3 is made up of 14 amino acids. The CDR3, as DNA: TGTGCCAGCAGCTTGAGGGACTTTAACCATGAGCAGTTCTTC. Encoded protein: CASSLRDFNHEQFF.

V is TRBV6-5 and J is TRBJ2-7; 7 bases align to TRBD2. Germline V gene data show CDR1 as MNHEY and CDR2 as SVGAGI. The trim removed 6 bases at V and 6 bases at J, leaving 11 bases unmatched. The CDR3 is 14 residues long. The CDR3 nucleotides read TGTGCCAGCAGCCTCGATTGGCGGGGGTCCGAGCAGTACTTC. Residues: CASSLDWRGSEQYF.

The chain links TRBV2 to TRBJ2-2; 11 bases agree with TRBD2. There are 16 residues in the CDR3. The V and J ends lost 9 bases and 1 base, in that order; junction bases with no gene match: 7. Germline CDR1 and CDR2: SNHLY and FYNNEI. The CDR3 protein is CARSQTSGRNTGELFF. CDR3 nucleotides: TGTGCCAGGTCCCAAACTAGCGGGAGGAACACCGGGGAGCTGTTTTTT.

The chain links TRBV6-6 to TRBJ1-1; D is uncertain. Between the trimmed V and J ends, which lost 0 bases and 4 bases, there was a span of 9 bases. Germline CDR1 MNHNY, CDR2 SVGAGI (reference sequence). The CDR3 length is 14 residues. For the CDR3, the DNA is TGTGCCAGCAGTTACTCGGCAGAGGGCACTGAAGCTTTCTTT. This sequence encodes CASSYSAEGTEAFF.

The rearrangement uses TRBV2 and TRBJ2-1, with 12 positions matching TRBD2. Germline lookup yields CDR1 SNHLY and CDR2 FYNNEI. CDR3 length: 17 residues. V lost 2 bases and J lost 3; bases outside the gene matches: 5. In DNA, the CDR3 is TGTGCCAGCAGTGAAAGGACTAGCGGGACGGGCTACAATGAGCAGTTCTTC. Translation: CASSERTSGTGYNEQFF.

The gene calls are TRBV2 and TRBJ2-5; D unresolved. Trimming stripped 4 bases from V and 5 bases from J, with 11 bases between. The CDR3 sequence is 13 residues long. Germline V lookup: CDR1 SNHLY, CDR2 FYNNEI. In nucleotides, the CDR3 is TGTGCCAGCAGTGTGTCCCCGCGGGAGACCCAGTACTTC. Amino acids: CASSVSPRETQYF.

The V gene is TRBV5-1, the J gene TRBJ2-6, with TRBD1 as a possible D gene (6 bases). This CDR3 spans 14 amino acids. Trimming removed 4 bases at V and 4 bases at J, with 9 bases between. Germline V gives CDR1 SGHRS, CDR2 YFSETQ. The CDR3 bases are TGCGCCAGCAGCCCAGGGGCCGGGGCCAACGTCCTGACTTTC. This gives the protein CASSPGAGANVLTF.

This clone was seen a handful of times. This CDR3 is also generated by other DNA sequences in the sample. The rearrangement links TRBV7-9 to TRBJ2-3; 10 bases agree with TRBD2. CDR1 and CDR2 from the germline V gene are SEHNR and FQNEAQ (reference sequence). CDR3 length: 15 amino acids. Trimming took 5 bases from V and 2 from J; bases not matched to a gene: 4. CDR3 sequence: CASSPGLAATDTQYF. The CDR3 DNA reads as TGTGCCAGCAGCCCCGGACTAGCGGCCACAGATACGCAGTATTTT.

This clone was counted only a few times. The V gene is TRBV6-1, the J gene TRBJ2-5, with D perhaps matching TRBD2 (6 bases). The CDR3 totals 13 residues. From germline, CDR1 is MNHNS and CDR2 SASEGT. V dropped 6 bases and J dropped 5 bases, with 13 bases sitting between them. The CDR3 sequence is CASRPTSKETQYF. The CDR3 bases are TGTGCCAGCAGGCCTACTAGCAAGGAGACCCAGTACTTC.

This clone was found a few times. The V call is TRBV18, the J call TRBJ2-5; 7 bases agree with TRBD2. CDR3 size: 14 residues. Trimming cost V 3 bases and J 5 bases; bases outside gene matches: 6. Germline V gene data show CDR1 as KGHSH and CDR2 as LQKENI. CDR3 region: CASSPLSGWETQYF. The CDR3 region has the DNA TGTGCCAGCTCACCCCTTAGCGGGTGGGAGACCCAGTACTTC.

The rearrangement links TRBV19 to TRBJ2-5, with 12 bases matching TRBD1. The CDR3 contains 16 residues. V shed 5 bases, J shed 3 bases, and the junction held 7 bases outside the gene matches. Germline CDR1 and CDR2: LNHDA and SQIVND (reference sequence). The CDR3 sequence is CASSEGTGGLEETQYF. The CDR3 DNA reads TGTGCCAGTAGTGAAGGGACAGGGGGCCTGGAAGAGACCCAGTACTTC.

The genes are TRBV5-1 and TRBJ2-3, with 7 bases that match TRBD1. Germline assignment: CDR1 SGHRS and CDR2 YFSETQ. The CDR3 is 14 amino acids. With 4 bases clipped from V and 6 bases from J, the junction kept 8 bases outside the gene matches. This CDR3 is CASSPGTALDTQYF. The CDR3 DNA reads TGCGCCAGCAGCCCAGGGACAGCTCTGGATACGCAGTATTTT.

CDR3 protein: CASGTSGRTGELFF. CDR3 bases: TGCGCCAGCGGGACTAGCGGGAGGACCGGGGAGCTGTTTTTT. The chain joins TRBV5-1 to TRBJ2-2, with TRBD2 matching over 15 bases. The germline CDR1 and CDR2 sequences are SGHRS and YFSETQ. V lost 7 bases and J lost 5; bases outside the gene matches: 0. The CDR3 has 14 amino acids.

The V call is TRBV6-1, the J call TRBJ2-5, with D possibly TRBD2 on 5 matching bases. V was pared by 7 bases and J by 4 bases, with 16 bases between. CDR3 length: 14 amino acids. Germline CDR1 MNHNS, CDR2 SASEGT. CDR3 coding DNA: TGTGCCAGCATAGAAAGGCTACGGGGAGAGACCCAGTACTTC. This sequence encodes CASIERLRGETQYF.

The chain carries TRBV7-8 and TRBJ2-7, with 9 bases aligning to TRBD1. CDR3 length: 17 residues. The trim removed 5 bases at V and 2 bases at J, leaving 13 bases unmatched. Germline V lookup: CDR1 SGHVS, CDR2 FQNEAQ. DNA of the CDR3: TGTGCCAGCAGCCATCGCCGTCCCGGGACAGGGCCCTACGAGCAGTACTTC. This gives the protein CASSHRRPGTGPYEQYF.

Points on this clone: The junction departs from germline at one end; a sequencing error may be responsible. The V call is TRBV7-7, the J call TRBJ2-1, with 13 bases matching TRBD2. This CDR3 has 17 amino acids. The germline V gene encodes CDR1 SSHAT and CDR2 FNYEAQ (reference sequence). The CDR3 region has the DNA TGTGCTAGCAGCCTGACTAGCGGGGGGAGCTCCTACAATGAGCAGTTCTTC. Its protein is CASSLTSGGSSYNEQFF.

This clone appeared once. V usage is TRBV6-1 and J usage is TRBJ2-5, with D tentatively TRBD1 (5 bases). The germline V gene encodes CDR1 MNHNS and CDR2 SASEGT. This CDR3 spans 13 amino acids. V gave up 5 bases and J gave up 3 bases, with 10 bases separating them. The CDR3 DNA is TGTGCCAGCAGTACATCCAGGGAAGAGACCCAGTACTTC. This gives the protein CASSTSREETQYF.

The rearrangement uses TRBV7-3 and TRBJ2-1, with D tentatively TRBD2 (6 bases). The CDR3 covers 16 residues. The V end was cut by 3 bases, the J end by 5 bases, with 17 bases between. The V gene's germline CDR1 is SGHTA and CDR2 FQGTGA. The DNA for the CDR3 is TGTGCCAGCAGCTTTAAGGGAACAGGAGGGCACAATGAGCAGTTCTTC. Translated, it gives CASSFKGTGGHNEQFF.

The V gene is TRBV6-1, the J gene TRBJ2-3, with D perhaps TRBD2 (5 bases). Trimming removed 3 bases from V and 3 bases from J, with 10 bases in between. The CDR3 consists of 14 residues. In germline, CDR1 is MNHNS, CDR2 SASEGT. CDR3 protein: CASSDRRATDTQYF. The CDR3 DNA sequence: TGTGCCAGCAGTGATCGGCGGGCAACAGATACGCAGTATTTT.

The V and J genes are TRBV13 and TRBJ2-6; the match to TRBD1 covers 11 bases. CDR3 length: 18 amino acids. From germline, CDR1 is PRHDT and CDR2 FYEKMQ (reference sequence). Germline trimming cut 0 bases from V and 0 bases from J; bases unmatched to any gene: 1. The CDR3 coding sequence is TGTGCCAGCAGCTTAGGTGGGACAGGGGGCTCTGGGGCCAACGTCCTGACTTTC. Translated: CASSLGGTGGSGANVLTF.

This clone appeared a single time. This chain uses TRBV30 with TRBJ2-1; 7 nucleotides agree with TRBD2. CDR3 size: 17 residues. CDR1 and CDR2 from the germline V gene are GTSNPN and SVGIG (reference sequence). Trimming cost V 0 bases and J 0 bases; bases outside gene matches: 8. The CDR3 nucleotides are TGTGCCTGGAGTGTCCGCCTACTAGCGCTCTCCTACAATGAGCAGTTCTTC. It yields the protein CAWSVRLLALSYNEQFF.

The table lists this clone with a count of one. The chain combines TRBV19 with TRBJ2-1, with a weak D call TRBD2 (7 bases). The length of the CDR3 is 14 residues. V shed 7 bases and J shed 5 bases, with 15 bases lying between them. Germline V lookup: CDR1 LNHDA, CDR2 SQIVND (reference sequence). This chain's CDR3 is CASMGGRVNNEQFF. In DNA, the CDR3 is TGTGCCAGTATGGGGGGGCGGGTAAACAATGAGCAGTTCTTC.

V and J are TRBV5-6 and TRBJ2-2; the D gene is possibly TRBD2 (6 bases). Germline V CDR1 and CDR2: SGHDT, YYEEEE. Trimming left V 4 bases short and J 5 bases short, with 15 bases between. CDR3 length: 15 amino acids. CDR3 sequence (DNA): TGTGCCAGCAGCCCAACCGGAGGGGTAACCGGGGAGCTGTTTTTT. Translation gives CASSPTGGVTGELFF. The whole variable domain, filled in from reference TRBV5-6 and TRBJ2-2, reads DAGVTQSPTHLIKTRGQQVTLRCSPKSGHDTVSWYQQALGQGPQFIFQYYEEEERQRGNFPDRFSGHQFPNYSSELNVNALLLGDSALYLCASSPTGGVTGELFFGEGSRLTVL.